These T cell receptor beta chains were read from a single sample in a study of resident and recirculating memory T cells in vitiligo. The method was immunoSEQ multiplex PCR; TCRdb's version includes in-frame clones alone and lacks a portion of them. The table includes about 42,000 clones, about 93% detected once. Sequenced material: blood. Receptors were obtained from a male donor with vitiligo. CDR3s include the opening cysteine and the closing phenylalanine or tryptophan.

v_call cdr3_aa
TRBV19 CASRVDRNTIYF
TRBV7-2 CASSDTSDQPQHF
TRBV4-2 CASSHAGGSGELFF
TRBV6-1 CASSEAGSREQYF
TRBV10-3 CAISLGVGTQGKLQTQYF
TRBV19 CASSTGGYGYTF
TRBV15 CATTLSAGYEQYF
TRBV10-3 CAISVRNRTYEQYF
TRBV9 CASSVGGDFSQPQHF
TRBV10-3 CAISESGLAGGQEQFF
TRBV11-2 CASSLVGTDYEQYF
TRBV11-2 CASRLQGAWNEQFF
TRBV5-4 CASSFPASTDTQYF
TRBV7-3 CASTAGTYGEQFF
TRBV7-6 CASSLVWGGQNEQFF
TRBV4-2 CASSQQGSYGYTF
TRBV4-2 CASSQDPGTSGVEQYF
TRBV18 CASSQAGQGEPSYNEQFF
TRBV18 CASSRATGGGCGYTSTGGGCGYTF
TRBV29-1 CSVGQSAYEQYF
TRBV30 CAWGLGAGGPYGYTF
TRBV14 CASSPDRVGSYGQYF
TRBV30 CAWSTGSSYEQYF
TRBV18 CASCMTPFNQPQHF
TRBV10-2 CASSRQPSGNTIYF
TRBV4-3 CASSHPDRGHGYTF
TRBV2 CAVGTAYEQYF
TRBV5-1 CASRLAEGNEQFF
TRBV5-4 CASTQGLASNEQFF
TRBV7-2 CASSPRQNYGYTF
TRBV4-1 CASRPGTGVSYEQYF
TRBV6-4 CASSALARDTQYF
TRBV7-2 CASSLWTGSDNEQFF
TRBV19 CASSIRTGGGNTEAFF
TRBV18 CASSPGQGPNLQYF
TRBV7-7 CASSSIPSGYNEQFF
TRBV11-2 CASSPMDRANSPLHF
TRBV6-5 CASSSTPHTTNYGYTF
TRBV5-6 CASSDTNEQYF
TRBV30 CAWSGRLAGNNKLAKNIQYF
TRBV5-1 CASSLAPGGPYNEQFF
TRBV5-4 CASSPIGADTEAFF
TRBV4-3 CASSQDGVGGSYEQYF
TRBV5-4 CASSLGSGTVNYGYTF
TRBV16 CASSQFGFTGELFF
TRBV5-6 CASSSEGTRGLWNEQFF
TRBV19 CASRTGFYNEQFF
TRBV7-2 CASSLGQANTEAFF
TRBV7-9 CASSLGFGSNYEQYF